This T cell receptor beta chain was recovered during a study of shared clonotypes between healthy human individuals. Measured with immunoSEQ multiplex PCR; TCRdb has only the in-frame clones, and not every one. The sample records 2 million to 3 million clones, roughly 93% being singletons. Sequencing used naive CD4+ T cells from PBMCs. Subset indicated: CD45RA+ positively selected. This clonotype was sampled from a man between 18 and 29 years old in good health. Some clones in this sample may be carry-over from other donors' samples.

This CDR3 is CASSLEHYSTDTQYF. The CDR3 coding sequence is TGTGCCAGCAGCTTGGAACACTACAGCACAGATACGCAGTATTTT. The J gene is TRBJ2-3, the V gene TRBV5-4, with D uncertain. Per the germline V gene, CDR1 is SGHNT and CDR2 is YYREEE (reference sequence). This CDR3 region has 15 residues. The germline V and J ends were trimmed by 0 bases and 0 bases, with 8 bases remaining between them.